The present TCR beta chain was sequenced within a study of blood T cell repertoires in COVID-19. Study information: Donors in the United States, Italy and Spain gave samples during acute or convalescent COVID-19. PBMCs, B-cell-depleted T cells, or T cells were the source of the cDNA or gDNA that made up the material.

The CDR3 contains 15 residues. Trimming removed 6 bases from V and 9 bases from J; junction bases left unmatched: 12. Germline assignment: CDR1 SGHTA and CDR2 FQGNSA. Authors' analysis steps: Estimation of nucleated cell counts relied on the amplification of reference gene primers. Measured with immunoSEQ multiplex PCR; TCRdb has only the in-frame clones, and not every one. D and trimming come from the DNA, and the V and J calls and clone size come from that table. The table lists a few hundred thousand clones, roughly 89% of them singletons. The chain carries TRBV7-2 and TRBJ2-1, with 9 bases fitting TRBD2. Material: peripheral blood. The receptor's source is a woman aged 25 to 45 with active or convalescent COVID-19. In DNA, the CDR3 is TGTGCCAGCAGGAGCCCAAGCGGGGGGAGGAGTGAGCAGTTCTTC. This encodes CASRSPSGGRSEQFF.